These 31 T cell receptor beta chains were all obtained from the same sample, sequenced in a study of blood T cell repertoires in COVID-19. Using immunoSEQ multiplex PCR, the repertoire was profiled, and TCRdb retains in-frame clones only, with some absent. The table lists 140,000 to 150,000 clones, roughly 82% of them singletons. The sequenced sample consisted of peripheral blood. These receptors came from a human donor with acute or convalescent COVID-19. The donor label of this sample is uncertain.

The J gene is TRBJ1-2, the V gene TRBV7-2; possible D gene TRBD1, 5 bases. Trimming removed 5 bases from V and 1 base from J, with 14 bases in between. This CDR3 has 15 amino acids. Per the germline V gene, CDR1 is SGHTA and CDR2 is FQGNSA. The CDR3 coding sequence is TGTGCCAGCAGCCAAACCCCGACAGTTAACTATGGCTACACCTTC. Protein: CASSQTPTVNYGYTF.

The chain links TRBV14 to TRBJ1-6, with TRBD1 as a possible D gene (5 bases). There are 15 residues in the CDR3. Germline V gene sequence: CDR1 SGHDN, CDR2 FVKESK. Trimming took off 2 bases at V and 10 bases at J, with 15 bases between the two ends. The CDR3 here is CASSQRGGLKSPLHF. CDR3 nucleotides: TGTGCCAGCAGCCAACGGGGGGGGTTGAAATCACCCCTCCACTTT.

The V and J genes are TRBV29-1 and TRBJ1-2, with a tentative D call TRBD1 (6 bases). Looked up from germline, CDR1 is SQVTM and CDR2 is ANQGSEA. V was cut by 4 bases and J by 4 bases, with 19 bases left in between. CDR3 size: 15 residues. The CDR3 region is CSVGPNSQGGYGYTF. CDR3 coding DNA: TGCAGCGTTGGCCCCAATTCACAGGGCGGCTATGGCTACACCTTC. The full variable domain, its missing parts supplied by reference TRBV29-1 and TRBJ1-2, is SAVISQKPSRDICQRGTSLTIQCQVDSQVTMMFWYRQQPGQSLTLIATANQGSEATYESGFVIDKFPISRPNLTFSTLTVSNMSPEDSSIYLCSVGPNSQGGYGYTFGSGTRLTVV.

A few counts support this clone. The V and J genes are TRBV19 and TRBJ1-3; D may be TRBD1 (5 bases). The CDR3 runs 17 residues. Germline V gene data show CDR1 as LNHDA and CDR2 as SQIVND (reference sequence). Trimming took 5 bases from V and 0 from J, leaving 17 bases between them. The chain's CDR3 is CASSLGNRDYSGNTIYF. The CDR3 DNA sequence: TGTGCCAGTAGTCTCGGTAATCGGGACTACTCTGGAAACACCATATATTTT.

The V gene is TRBV21-1, the J gene TRBJ2-5; the D call in the table, TRBD2, was not verified against the DNA. TRBV21-1 is recorded as a pseudogene. The CDR3 runs to 14 residues. DNA of the CDR3: TGTGCCAGCAGCAGTCTAGCGTGCGAAGAGACCCAGTACTTC. This gives the protein CASSSLACEETQYF.

The chain recombines TRBV6-5 with TRBJ2-5; D might be TRBD2 (5 bases). Germline values: CDR1 MNHEY, CDR2 SVGAGI. V was clipped by 7 bases and J by 2 bases, with 14 bases between them. This CDR3 region has 14 residues. In DNA, the CDR3 is TGTGCCAGCACCACCGGCAGGACTCAAGAGACCCAGTACTTC. This encodes CASTTGRTQETQYF.

As regards this clone: The junction departs from the called germline gene at one end, perhaps through a read error. The V call is TRBV7-7, the J call TRBJ2-3, with D maybe TRBD2 (7 bases). The CDR3 extends over 15 amino acids. The germline gives CDR1 SSHAT, CDR2 FNYEAQ (reference sequence). CDR3 bases: TGTGCTAGCAGCTTAGTGGGGGGGCGAGGAGATACGCAGTATTTT. It codes for CASSLVGGRGDTQYF.

The gene calls are TRBV7-8 and TRBJ2-6; D is undetermined. The CDR3 totals 18 residues. Trimming removed 0 bases from V and 3 bases from J, with 15 bases in between. Germline V gene lookup returns CDR1 SGHVS and CDR2 FQNEAQ. As DNA, the CDR3 is TGTGCCAGCAGCTTAGCTGGGCAGCCATTGGGTGGGGCCAACGTCCTGACTTTC. It translates to CASSLAGQPLGGANVLTF. Full variable domain (outside the CDR3, taken from reference TRBV7-8 and TRBJ2-6): GAGVSQSPRYKVAKRGQDVALRCDPISGHVSLFWYQQALGQGPEFLTYFQNEAQLDKSGLPSDRFFAERPEGSVSTLKIQRTQQEDSAVYLCASSLAGQPLGGANVLTFGAGSRLTVL.

The chain is built from TRBV19 and TRBJ2-5, with D perhaps TRBD2 (5 bases). This CDR3 has 11 residues. Germline assignment: CDR1 LNHDA and CDR2 SQIVND (reference sequence). With 4 bases removed from V and 5 bases from J, the gap between germline ends came to 5 bases. CDR3 residues: CASSTGETQYF. Here the CDR3 DNA reads TGTGCCAGTAGTACGGGGGAGACCCAGTACTTC.

This clone was picked up one time. The chain uses TRBV6-5 and TRBJ2-7; 9 bases agree with TRBD1. The germline V gene has CDR1 MNHEY and CDR2 SVGAGI. With V trimmed by 10 bases and J by 4 bases, 8 bases remained unmatched. This CDR3 is built from 13 residues. CDR3 residues: CATAGQGNYEQYF. CDR3 nucleotide sequence: TGTGCCACGGCCGGACAGGGGAATTACGAGCAGTACTTC.

The V gene is TRBV7-2, the J gene TRBJ2-7; 9 bases line up with TRBD1. Germline CDR1 reads SGHTA; CDR2 reads FQGNSA. Trimming at V came to 7 bases and at J to 5 bases, leaving 9 bases not matched to a gene. The CDR3 is 14 amino acids. DNA for the CDR3: TGTGCCAGCACCCTAGGGGGGACAGGGAACGAGCAGTACTTC. Amino acid sequence: CASTLGGTGNEQYF.

This chain connects TRBV7-2 to TRBJ1-4; 7 nucleotides align to TRBD1. Germline V lookup: CDR1 SGHTA, CDR2 FQGNSA. The CDR3 has 15 residues. V trimming: 4 bases; J trimming: 7 bases; junction bases outside the gene matches: 9. The CDR3: CASSYQTGWTEKLFF. The CDR3 coding sequence is TGTGCCAGCAGCTACCAGACAGGGTGGACTGAAAAACTGTTTTTT. The entire variable domain, with the rest obtained from reference TRBV7-2 and TRBJ1-4, is as follows: GAGVSQSPSNKVTEKGKDVELRCDPISGHTALYWYRQSLGQGLEFLIYFQGNSAPDKSGLPSDRFSAERTGGSVSTLTIQRTQQEDSAVYLCASSYQTGWTEKLFFGSGTQLSVL.

The chain couples TRBV30 to TRBJ1-5; D gene uncertain. The CDR3 totals 15 residues. Trimming took 3 bases from V and 5 from J, leaving 17 bases between them. Germline CDR1 GTSNPN, CDR2 SVGIG (reference sequence). CDR3 coding DNA: TGTGCCTGGAGCCGTGCCGGAGGGTGGGATCAGCCCCAGCATTTT. Its protein is CAWSRAGGWDQPQHF.

This chain uses TRBV7-9 with TRBJ1-2; D may be TRBD1 (5 bases). Germline loops: CDR1 SEHNR, CDR2 FQNEAQ (reference sequence). The CDR3 is 16 residues long. V lost 6 bases and J 8 bases, leaving 25 bases between the germline ends. DNA for the CDR3: TGTGCCAGCAGTGATAAGGATCCGGGCAGGGCACGCGGCTACACCTTC. Translation: CASSDKDPGRARGYTF.

The chain employs TRBV5-1 and TRBJ2-2; D is possibly TRBD2 (7 bases). The length of the CDR3 is 15 residues. CDR1 and CDR2 (germline): SGHRS, YFSETQ. V was clipped by 4 bases and J by 1 base, with 11 bases between them. CDR3 amino acids: CASSPGGQNTGELFF. The CDR3 DNA reads TGCGCCAGCAGCCCGGGGGGACAGAACACCGGGGAGCTGTTTTTT. The entire variable domain, with the rest obtained from reference TRBV5-1 and TRBJ2-2, is as follows: KAGVTQTPRYLIKTRGQQVTLSCSPISGHRSVSWYQQTPGQGLQFLFEYFSETQRNKGNFPGRFSGRQFSNSRSEMNVSTLELGDSALYLCASSPGGQNTGELFFGEGSRLTVL.

The chain's CDR3 is CASSSSGGGYEQYF. In DNA, the CDR3 is TGCGCCAGCAGCTCCTCCGGGGGGGGCTACGAGCAGTACTTC. This sequence joins TRBV5-1 and TRBJ2-7, with 8 bases lining up with TRBD2. There are 14 residues in the CDR3. Per the germline V gene, CDR1 is SGHRS and CDR2 is YFSETQ. The trim removed 3 bases at V and 3 bases at J, leaving 5 bases unmatched.

The V gene is TRBV9, the J gene TRBJ2-2; maybe TRBD2 (5 bases). CDR1 and CDR2 from the germline V gene are SGDLS and YYNGEE. CDR3 length: 13 residues. The V end lost 0 bases, the J end lost 13 bases, and 13 bases lay between the germline ends. The CDR3 sequence is CASSVESSEGLFF. CDR3 bases: TGTGCCAGCAGCGTAGAATCCTCTGAGGGGCTGTTTTTT. Full variable domain (missing parts from reference TRBV9 and TRBJ2-2): DSGVTQTPKHLITATGQRVTLRCSPRSGDLSVYWYQQSLDQGLQFLIQYYNGEERAKGNILERFSAQQFPDLHSELNLSSLELGDSALYFCASSVESSEGLFFGEGSRLTVL.

The chain is built from TRBV30 and TRBJ2-1; D is possibly TRBD1 (6 bases). Germline CDR1 reads GTSNPN; CDR2 reads SVGIG (reference sequence). This CDR3 has 12 amino acids. Trimming removed 5 bases at V and 4 bases at J, with 9 bases between. CDR3 sequence reads: CAWAQGYNEQFF. CDR3 nucleotides: TGTGCCTGGGCACAGGGTTACAATGAGCAGTTCTTC.

CDR3 loop: CASSLGLAGGSADTQYF. The CDR3 DNA reads TGCGCCAGCAGCCTGGGGCTAGCGGGGGGGAGTGCAGATACGCAGTATTTT. This rearrangement joins TRBV5-1 to TRBJ2-3, with 12 positions matching TRBD2. Trimming at V came to 4 bases and at J to 4 bases, leaving 10 bases not matched to a gene. The length of the CDR3 is 17 residues. Per germline, CDR1 SGHRS and CDR2 YFSETQ.

The V and J genes are TRBV7-2 and TRBJ2-2; 8 bases agree with TRBD2. The germline V gene encodes CDR1 SGHTA and CDR2 FQGNSA. The CDR3 is 17 amino acids. J was trimmed by 4 bases and V by 2 bases; bases with no gene match: 9. The CDR3 DNA reads TGTGCCAGCAGCTTAAGCGGGGGCCCGGCTGTCACCGGGGAGCTGTTTTTT. This translates into CASSLSGGPAVTGELFF.

The chain combines TRBV7-2 with TRBJ2-5; weak D call: TRBD2 (7 bases). The germline V gene has CDR1 SGHTA and CDR2 FQGNSA. Trimming removed 1 base at V and 5 bases at J, with 11 bases between. This CDR3 region has 14 residues. CDR3 in DNA: TGTGCCAGCAGCTTAGTACGGGGGGCGGAGACCCAGTACTTC. The encoded protein is CASSLVRGAETQYF. The variable domain in full, with the rest retrieved from reference TRBV7-2 and TRBJ2-5, is GAGVSQSPSNKVTEKGKDVELRCDPISGHTALYWYRQSLGQGLEFLIYFQGNSAPDKSGLPSDRFSAERTGGSVSTLTIQRTQQEDSAVYLCASSLVRGAETQYFGPGTRLLVL.

The chain couples TRBV28 to TRBJ1-5, with a weak D call TRBD1 (6 bases). The CDR3 runs 15 residues. Trimming removed 5 bases from V and 4 bases from J, with 15 bases in between. Germline CDR1 is MDHEN and CDR2 is SYDVKM. CDR3 region: CASSPTGRGNQPQHF. The CDR3 DNA sequence: TGTGCCAGCAGTCCAACAGGGAGAGGAAATCAGCCCCAGCATTTT. Full variable domain (outside the CDR3, taken from reference TRBV28 and TRBJ1-5): DVKVTQSSRYLVKRTGEKVFLECVQDMDHENMFWYRQDPGLGLRLIYFSYDVKMKEKGDIPEGYSVSREKKERFSLILESASTNQTSMYLCASSPTGRGNQPQHFGDGTRLSIL.

The table lists this clone with a few counts. The rearrangement links TRBV2 to TRBJ1-6; D is unclear. Trimming pared 6 bases from V and 7 bases from J, leaving 16 bases between. The CDR3 covers 15 residues. Germline lookup yields CDR1 SNHLY and CDR2 FYNNEI. CDR3 nucleotides: TGTGCCAGCAGGGTAATAGAGAGCCCCAATTCACCCCTCCACTTT. Translation: CASRVIESPNSPLHF.

V and J are TRBV30 and TRBJ2-7; the D gene is possibly TRBD1 (6 bases). The CDR3 has 14 residues. CDR1 GTSNPN and CDR2 SVGIG come from the germline V gene (reference sequence). V was cut by 1 base and J by 4 bases, with 14 bases left in between. The CDR3 DNA is TGTGCCTGGAGTGAACAGGGTGGGGTGTACGAGCAGTACTTC. This encodes CAWSEQGGVYEQYF.

The chain uses TRBV5-1 and TRBJ2-3, with D perhaps matching TRBD2 (6 bases). The CDR3 sequence is 16 residues long. V lost 4 bases and J lost 0, with 15 bases in between. In germline, CDR1 is SGHRS, CDR2 YFSETQ. The CDR3 bases are TGCGCCAGCAGCGTCGGGACTGCCCCTAGCACAGATACGCAGTATTTT. Amino acids: CASSVGTAPSTDTQYF.

About this clone: The same CDR3 also results from other DNA sequences found in this sample. CDR3 amino acids: CASSSRDRGTYEQYF. In DNA, the CDR3 is TGTGCCAGCAGTTCCCGGGACAGGGGGACATACGAGCAGTACTTC. The rearrangement joins TRBV6-5 to TRBJ2-7; TRBD1 aligns across 11 bases. CDR3 size: 15 residues. J was trimmed by 4 bases and V by 4 bases; bases with no gene match: 6. Germline CDR1 and CDR2: MNHEY and SVGAGI.

The V and J genes are TRBV6-6 and TRBJ1-2; 12 bases are a match to TRBD1. J lost 4 bases, V lost 7 bases, and 4 bases had no gene match. The germline gives CDR1 MNHNY, CDR2 SVGAGI (reference sequence). The CDR3 runs 14 residues. CDR3 sequence: CASTGQGASYGYTF. The CDR3 region has the DNA TGTGCCAGCACGGGACAGGGGGCAAGCTATGGCTACACCTTC.

In its sample, this clone was seen once. The CDR3 sequence is CASSKSAGTGPRYTF. The CDR3 nucleotides read TGTGCCAGCAGCAAAAGCGCCGGGACAGGGCCCCGCTACACCTTC. The chain uses TRBV21-1 and TRBJ1-2; TRBD1 reflects the table's D call only, with no check against the DNA. TRBV21-1 is shown as a pseudogene. This CDR3 has 15 residues.

The CDR3 coding sequence is TGCGCCAGCAGCTACGGGACAGGTGAAAAACTGTTTTTT. Translated, it gives CASSYGTGEKLFF. The chain uses TRBV5-1 and TRBJ1-4, with 8 bases aligning to TRBD1. CDR1 and CDR2 (germline): SGHRS, YFSETQ. CDR3 length: 13 residues. Germline trimming cut 3 bases from V and 7 bases from J; bases unmatched to any gene: 2.

This chain joins TRBV7-9 and TRBJ2-1, with 8 nucleotides matching TRBD2. CDR1 is SEHNR and CDR2 is FQNEAQ in the germline V gene (reference sequence). The CDR3 is made up of 15 amino acids. V dropped 1 base and J dropped 7; count of bases not matched to a gene: 6. The CDR3 region is CASSLEAGVRNEQFF. DNA for the CDR3: TGTGCCAGCAGCTTAGAAGCGGGAGTAAGGAATGAGCAGTTCTTC. Full variable domain (missing parts from reference TRBV7-9 and TRBJ2-1): DTGVSQNPRHKITKRGQNVTFRCDPISEHNRLYWYRQTLGQGPEFLTYFQNEAQLEKSRLLSDRFSAERPKGSFSTLEIQRTEQGDSAMYLCASSLEAGVRNEQFFGPGTRLTVL.

This clone came up once. CDR3 nucleotides: TGTGCCAGCAGTGACGGGGCCAGGGGGCTTCGGAATGAGCAGTTCTTC. Its protein is CASSDGARGLRNEQFF. The chain employs TRBV6-4 and TRBJ2-1; TRBD1 matches at 8 bases. V dropped 2 bases and J dropped 7; count of bases not matched to a gene: 10. Germline values: CDR1 MRHNA, CDR2 SNTAGT. The CDR3 sequence is 16 residues long.